This T cell receptor (beta chain) derives from a study of T cell responses to AZD1222 COVID-19 vaccine. V shed 1 base and J shed 7 bases, with 7 bases lying between them. The CDR3 loop spans 13 amino acids. From germline, CDR1 is MNHEY and CDR2 SVGEGT. Some clones are missing from TCRdb's copy, which holds only in-frame ones; the method was immunoSEQ multiplex PCR. The sample lists about 170,000 clones, 92% occurring once. Here the sequenced sample was peripheral blood, taken on day 0 of AZD1222 vaccination. This TCR was sampled from an adult in good health. This sequence joins TRBV6-2 or TRBV6-3 and TRBJ2-2; no firm D call. CDR3 loop: CASSYFAVGELFF. In nucleotides, the CDR3 is TGTGCCAGCAGTTACTTCGCGGTCGGGGAGCTGTTTTTT.